The 12 T cell receptor beta chains below were found in one sample sequenced in a study of molecular identifiers for immune sequencing clone quantification. MiXCR, applied by TCRdb to the PCR reads, yields one record per CDR3 protein. The sample lists about 89,000 distinct CDR3 sequences, under 20% occurring once. The sequencing input was naive CD8+ T cells from blood, with Jurkat cell RNA spiked in. The sample's subset: FACS-sorted CD8+CD4-CCR7+CD45RA+ naive T cells. Source of these receptors: a human donor in good health. Some libraries in this study had Jurkat cell RNA spiked in.

Comment on this clonotype: It may be a read error: a sequence one base away is much more abundant. This chain uses TRBV4-1 with TRBJ2-3; TRBD1 matches 9 bases. The CDR3 covers 15 residues. Germline values: CDR1 MGHRA, CDR2 YSYEKL. J lost 8 bases, V lost 4 bases, and 10 bases had no gene match. The CDR3 loop reads CASSREQGAAGTQYF. The CDR3 coding sequence is TGCGCCAGCAGCCGTGAACAGGGGGCCGCAGGTACGCAGTATTTT.

The CDR3 region is CASQHRPNEKLFF. In nucleotides, the CDR3 is TGTGCCAGCCAACATCGGCCCAATGAAAAACTGTTTTTT. V and J are TRBV27 and TRBJ1-4; D is undetermined. Trimming took off 8 bases at V and 5 bases at J, with 12 bases between the two ends. The CDR3 runs 13 residues. Germline V CDR1 and CDR2: MNHEY, SMNVEV (reference sequence).

V usage is TRBV20-1 and J usage is TRBJ2-1; 9 bases are shared with TRBD1. Germline loops: CDR1 DFQATT, CDR2 SNEGSKA (reference sequence). This CDR3 has 15 amino acids. V was clipped by 6 bases and J by 4 bases; unmatched bases: 10. In DNA form, the CDR3 reads TGCAGTGCCATATTACGGGACAGGGATTACAATGAGCAGTTCTTC. Its translation is CSAILRDRDYNEQFF.

In the case of this clonotype: This could be a read error, since a much larger clone is one nucleotide away. This chain connects TRBV20-1 to TRBJ2-3; 10 nucleotides align to TRBD2. Per the germline V gene, CDR1 is DFQATT and CDR2 is SNEGSKA (reference sequence). The J segment lost 3 bases and the V segment lost 0 bases, leaving 9 bases of the junction unmatched. This CDR3 spans 17 amino acids. CDR3 sequence reads: CSARDWGAGGHTDTQYF. CDR3 nucleotide sequence: TGCAGTGCTAGAGATTGGGGAGCGGGAGGGCATACAGATACGCAGTATTTT.

The sample holds many counts of this clonotype. The V call is TRBV27, the J call TRBJ2-7; no reliable D call. This CDR3 has 13 amino acids. Trimming left V 2 bases short and J 1 base short, with 6 bases between. Germline loops: CDR1 MNHEY, CDR2 SMNVEV (reference sequence). The CDR3 here is CASSLAASYEQYF. CDR3 nucleotide sequence: TGTGCCAGCAGTTTAGCGGCATCCTACGAGCAGTACTTC.

As for this clonotype: This may be a read error, as it is one base from a much larger clone. V gene TRBV5-3 combines with J gene TRBJ2-5, with 11 bases lining up with TRBD1. TRBV5-3 is placed among ORFs of uncertain function. This CDR3 region has 15 residues. CDR3: CASSGGTGGLETRYF. CDR3 nucleotide sequence: TGTGCCAGCAGCGGCGGGACAGGGGGTTTGGAGACCCGGTACTTC.

On this clonotype itself: Compared with germline, one end of the junction differs, possibly owing to a read error. The chain has TRBV29-1 and TRBJ2-5; D is perhaps TRBD2 (5 bases). The CDR3 is 14 residues long. Per germline, CDR1 SQVTM and CDR2 ANQGSEA. In nucleotides, the CDR3 is TGCAGCGTTGAGACGGGGATCGAATCAGAGACCCGGTACTTC. Translation gives CSVETGIESETRYF.

This clonotype was detected ten times or more. The CDR3 region has the DNA TGTGCCAGCACCGAAAACAGGGCCGGGGAGCTGTTTTTT. It yields the protein CASTENRAGELFF. J is TRBJ2-2 and V is TRBV7-9, with D maybe TRBD1 (6 bases). The germline CDR1 and CDR2 sequences are SEHNR and FQNEAQ (reference sequence). The length of the CDR3 is 13 residues. With 7 bases removed from V and 6 bases from J, the gap between germline ends came to 12 bases.

The table lists this clonotype with many counts. The chain links TRBV12-3 or TRBV12-4 to TRBJ2-5; D possibly corresponds to TRBD2 (5 bases). With 5 bases removed from V and 3 bases from J, the gap between germline ends came to 10 bases. The CDR3 extends over 13 amino acids. DNA for the CDR3: TGTGCCAGCAGTCCTCAGGAGGAAGAGACCCAGTACTTC. Translated: CASSPQEEETQYF.

This clonotype was counted many times. The chain recombines TRBV20-1 with TRBJ1-1; D gene ambiguous. The CDR3 runs 14 residues. With 0 bases removed from V and 1 base from J, the gap between germline ends came to 9 bases. Germline V CDR1 and CDR2: DFQATT, SNEGSKA (reference sequence). The chain's CDR3 is CSARDRTANTEAFF. CDR3 nucleotide sequence: TGCAGTGCTAGAGATAGGACGGCGAACACTGAAGCTTTCTTT.

This clonotype was observed many times. The V call is TRBV5-4, the J call TRBJ2-1; unclear D gene. Germline lookup yields CDR1 SGHNT and CDR2 YYREEE (reference sequence). V dropped 0 bases and J dropped 5 bases, with 9 bases sitting between them. This CDR3 contains 14 residues. CDR3 sequence: CASSLAFADNEQFF. CDR3 DNA sequence: TGTGCCAGCAGCTTGGCCTTTGCGGACAATGAGCAGTTCTTC.

This clonotype has just a few counts. V usage is TRBV19 and J usage is TRBJ2-1; 8 bases line up with TRBD2. J gave up 2 bases and V 0 bases, and 3 bases lay outside the gene matches. The CDR3 extends over 16 amino acids. Germline V gene data show CDR1 as LNHDA and CDR2 as SQIVND (reference sequence). The CDR3 reads CASSIDVAGTYNEQFF. The DNA for the CDR3 is TGTGCCAGTAGTATAGATGTAGCGGGGACCTACAATGAGCAGTTCTTC.